The following is a TCR beta chain sequence with its context. Its antigen is not known. The data were taken from a study of shared clonotypes between healthy human individuals. General study findings and limits: Clonotype sharing among donors likely depends on sequencing depth. Only a few donors were included, so the genetic and exposure-history diversity represented was limited.

TCRdb keeps only in-frame clones here, not all; method: immunoSEQ multiplex PCR. There are nearly 1 million clones in the sample; over 60% occur only once, and about 1.5% lies in the top ten. V lost 4 bases, J lost 5 bases, and 7 bases lay in between. The CDR3 extends over 13 amino acids. CDR1 and CDR2 (germline): SGHNT, YYREEE (reference sequence). The chain is built from TRBV5-4 and TRBJ1-6, with unresolved D. Sample: memory CD4+ T cells sorted from blood. Sample subset: CD45RA-negative fraction. This receptor was obtained from a man between 18 and 29 years old in good health. The CDR3, as DNA: TGTGCCAGCAGCCTCGTCAATAATTCACCCCTCCACTTT. It is translated as CASSLVNNSPLHF. The whole variable domain, remainder taken from reference TRBV5-4 and TRBJ1-6, is ETGVTQSPTHLIKTRGQQVTLRCSSQSGHNTVSWYQQALGQGPQFIFQYYREEENGRGNFPPRFSGLQFPNYSSELNVNALELDDSALYLCASSLVNNSPLHFGNGTRLTVT.